The subject of this entry is one TCR beta chain. Its antigen is as yet unknown. The sample comes from a study of radiotherapy plus CTLA-4 blockade in lung cancer. Study details: Objective responses were documented in around 20% of patients, with disease control in around 30%. Study conclusions and caveats: The best prediction of response reportedly came from early blood T cell clone dynamics, with interferon-beta. Some TCR clones had been derived from tumors. These clones expanded in peripheral blood after radiotherapy plus ipilimumab.

People whose metastatic non-small-cell lung cancer was chemo-refractory got focal radiation along with CTLA-4 blockade by ipilimumab. Unmatched junction bases numbered 3, after V lost 0 bases and J lost 3 bases. This CDR3 contains 15 residues. Per germline, CDR1 LGHNA and CDR2 YSLEER. Profiling relied on immunoSEQ multiplex PCR, and the TCRdb table lists in-frame clones only, not all of them. The data contain tens of thousands of clones, approximately 70% of them singletons. The receptor was isolated from a human donor with non-small cell lung cancer who had a complete response to radiotherapy plus ipilimumab. The specimen comprised peripheral blood, sampled from a patient treated with radiotherapy plus ipilimumab. The rearrangement joins TRBV4-3 to TRBJ1-2; TRBD1 agrees at 8 bases. This CDR3 is CASSQEWDRYYGYTF. CDR3 coding DNA: TGCGCCAGCAGCCAAGAGTGGGACAGGTACTATGGCTACACCTTC.